The 3 T cell receptor beta chains below all came from one sample that was sequenced in a study of control samples from healthy donors and cancer patients. Repertoires were generated with immunoSEQ multiplex PCR, while TCRdb's copy carries only in-frame clones and drops some. The sample shows approximately 120,000 clones, around 89% of them seen only once. What was sequenced was blood. These receptors all stem from a woman aged 45-59 years in good health.

The gene calls are TRBV21-1 and TRBJ2-3; the DNA was not compared with TRBD2, the D call given in the table. TRBV21-1 is labeled a pseudogene. This CDR3 contains 18 residues. CDR3 sequence reads: CASTLGGDVRWSTDTQYF. In nucleotides, the CDR3 is TGTGCCAGCACCCTTGGCGGAGACGTTCGTTGGAGCACAGATACGCAGTATTTT.

The J gene is TRBJ2-7, the V gene TRBV4-3; TRBD2 might be the D (6 bases). Germline assignment: CDR1 LGHNA and CDR2 YSLEER. This CDR3 spans 15 amino acids. V shed 2 bases and J shed 4 bases, with 15 bases lying between them. CDR3 residues: CASSQSTSPCYEQYV. The CDR3 DNA is TGCGCCAGCAGCCAATCGACTAGTCCATGTTACGAGCAGTACGTC.

The rearrangement joins TRBV7-3 to TRBJ2-5, with D unresolved. The CDR3 sequence is 15 residues long. Deletions cut 1 base from V and 5 bases from J, with 14 bases between. The germline CDR1 and CDR2 sequences are SGHTA and FQGTGA. The CDR3 here is CASSLSSGPRETQYF. Here the CDR3 DNA reads TGTGCCAGCAGCTTAAGTTCCGGACCGAGGGAGACCCAGTACTTC.